This T cell receptor (beta chain) was retrieved from a study of blood T cell repertoires in COVID-19. Study information: COVID-19 samples collected from the United States, Italy and Spain covered acute and convalescent phases.

Germline assignment: CDR1 SGDLS and CDR2 YYNGEE. This CDR3 spans 14 amino acids. V shed 0 bases and J shed 9 bases, with 13 bases lying between them. As processed by the authors: Estimated nucleated cell counts came from reference gene primer amplification. Using immunoSEQ multiplex PCR, the repertoire was profiled, and TCRdb retains in-frame clones only, with some absent. Clonal size and the V and J genes are those of that table, whereas D and trimming came from the DNA. This sample has around 500,000 clones; approximately 85% occur once, and the top ten carry 3% to 3.5%. The sequence derives from a human donor in a cohort sampled during active COVID-19. The specimen was peripheral blood. V usage is TRBV9 and J usage is TRBJ2-1; D might be TRBD2 (5 bases). The CDR3 DNA reads TGTGCCAGCAGCGTAGAAGGGAGATTGAGTGAGCAGTTCTTC. Its protein product is CASSVEGRLSEQFF.